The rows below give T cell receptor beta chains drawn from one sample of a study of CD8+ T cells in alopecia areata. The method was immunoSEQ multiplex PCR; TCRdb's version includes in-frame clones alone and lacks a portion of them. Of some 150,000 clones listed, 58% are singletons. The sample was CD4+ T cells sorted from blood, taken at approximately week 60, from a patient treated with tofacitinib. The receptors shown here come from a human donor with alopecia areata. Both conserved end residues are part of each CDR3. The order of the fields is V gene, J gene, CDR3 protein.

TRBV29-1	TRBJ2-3	CSVELRTSGGPQYF
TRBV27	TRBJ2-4	CASRGELAKNIQYF
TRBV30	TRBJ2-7	CAWSVSSYEQYF
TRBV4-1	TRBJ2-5	CASSQVPRGQETQYF
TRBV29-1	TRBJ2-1	CSTGRGEGNEQFF
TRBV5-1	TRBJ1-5	CASSLGGLGNQPQHF
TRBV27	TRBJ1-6	CASSFSQLGVYNSPLHF
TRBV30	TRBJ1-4	CAWSSNEKLFF
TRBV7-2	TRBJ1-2	CASSSRDRVGYTF
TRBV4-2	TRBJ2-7	CASSPLGVGSSYEQYF
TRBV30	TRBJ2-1	CAWNRASNNEQFF
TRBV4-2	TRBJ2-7	CASSQDRTSLHF
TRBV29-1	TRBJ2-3	CSVGWIGTDTQYF
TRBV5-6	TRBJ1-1	CASSFTRGRTEAFF
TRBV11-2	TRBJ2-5	CASRYRETQYF
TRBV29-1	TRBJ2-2	CSVMRGSAAGELFF
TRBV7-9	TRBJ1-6	CASSERAGANSPLHF
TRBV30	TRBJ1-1	CAWSGVAEAFF
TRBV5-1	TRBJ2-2	CASSDNTGELFF
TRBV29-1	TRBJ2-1	CSVEDRTGHLQFF
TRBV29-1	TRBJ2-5	CSVIIDGWYQETQYF
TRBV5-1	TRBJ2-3	CASSPGTTTDTQYF
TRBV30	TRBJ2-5	CAWSAEGGWTQYF
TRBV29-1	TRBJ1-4	CSASPGGEKLFF
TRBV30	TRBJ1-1	CAWSLGATEAFF
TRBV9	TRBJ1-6	CASSLTGGRSPLHF